This record concerns one T cell receptor beta chain sequence. The antigen is not known. CDR1 and CDR2 (germline): GTSNPN, SVGIG (reference sequence). Trimming took 8 bases from V and 1 from J; bases not matched to a gene: 9. The CDR3 covers 14 residues. Only in-frame clones appear in the TCRdb table, and some are missing; sequencing was by immunoSEQ multiplex PCR. The table includes 2 million to 2.5 million clones, approximately 93% detected once. This sample stems from a study of shared clonotypes between healthy human individuals. General study findings and limits: There were few donors, and this limited the genetic and exposure-history diversity represented. Clonotypes not shared had lower generation probabilities than those common to all four donors.

Subsets obtained from CD4+ cells comprised CD45RA+ naive and CD45RA-negative memory cells. This TCR came from a man aged 18-30 years in good health. Some clones in this sample may be carry-over from other donors' samples. The rearrangement links TRBV30 to TRBJ1-2, with 8 positions matching TRBD1. Sequencing was done on a sample of naive CD4+ T cells from PBMCs. Subset meaning: CD45RA+ positively selected. CDR3 bases: TGTGCCGGGGGGACAGGAGTCCTTAACTATGGCTACACCTTC. Encoded protein: CAGGTGVLNYGYTF.